Listed below are T cell receptor beta chains from one sample, sequenced in a study of sequential checkpoint blockade in melanoma. Profiled with immunoSEQ multiplex PCR; TCRdb holds only in-frame clones, not every one. This sample has 15,000 to 20,000 clones, with 72% found just once. The material sequenced was CD8+ T cells sorted from blood (inferred from file names), taken from a patient given nivolumab and ipilimumab in sequence. The receptors derive from a human donor with melanoma. Each CDR3 is given with its conserved first and last residue. The D gene is left open where the match is weak. Only part of the rows carry a size: once, few, many, or a class if the clone is expanded.

V gene	D gene	J gene	clone size	CDR3 DNA	CDR3 protein
TRBV6-6	TRBD1	TRBJ2-5	.	TGTGCCAGCAGTTACGGGACAGGGGCAGAGACCCAGTACTTC	CASSYGTGAETQYF
TRBV9	TRBD1	TRBJ2-7	.	TGTGCCAGCAGCTCCGGGACAGGAGTCACCTACGAGCAGTACTTC	CASSSGTGVTYEQYF
TRBV21-1	.	TRBJ2-2	.	TGTGCCAGCAGCACTGGACTAGCGGGAGGTGGGAACACCGGGGAGCTGTTTTTT	CASSTGLAGGGNTGELFF
TRBV7-2	.	TRBJ1-2	large	TGTGCCAGCAGCTTAGACAGTTTTACCTTTAACTATGGCTACACCTTC	CASSLDSFTFNYGYTF
TRBV5-1	TRBD2	TRBJ2-1	.	TGCGCCAGCAGCGAAGAAGCGGGGGGTTCCTACAATGAGCAGTTCTTC	CASSEEAGGSYNEQFF
TRBV11-3	.	TRBJ1-3	.	TGTGCCAGCAGCTCGGCGGGGCGTTTACGGGACACCATATATTTT	CASSSAGRLRDTIYF
TRBV27	.	TRBJ1-5	.	TGTGCCAGCAGTTTATCCCGTTATAGCAATCAGCCCCAGCATTTT	CASSLSRYSNQPQHF
TRBV28	.	TRBJ1-5	.	TGTGCCAGCAGTTTTGCTGGGGGCAATAGCAATCAGCCCCAGCATTTT	CASSFAGGNSNQPQHF
TRBV6-5	.	TRBJ1-3	.	TGTGCCAGCAGTTACTCTGGAGGCTCTGGAAACACCATATATTTT	CASSYSGGSGNTIYF
TRBV6-5	.	TRBJ2-7	.	TGTGCCAGCAGCCCTGTGGTCCAGGGCGCCGAGCAGTACTTC	CASSPVVQGAEQYF
TRBV6-5	TRBD1	TRBJ2-2	few	TGTGCCAGCAGTTACTCTCCGGGACAGGGGGCCGGGGAGCTGTTTTTT	CASSYSPGQGAGELFF
TRBV12-5	.	TRBJ1-5	once	TGTGCTAGTGGTTTTGAGGGGGAGTTAAGCAATCAGCCCCAGCATTTT	CASGFEGELSNQPQHF
TRBV28	.	TRBJ2-1	.	TGTGCCAGCAGCTTAAGTGGGGAGCATGAGCAGTTCTTC	CASSLSGEHEQFF
TRBV7-2	TRBD1	TRBJ2-7	.	TGTGCCAGCAGCCCCGGGACAGGGAAGTCCTACGAGCAGTACTTC	CASSPGTGKSYEQYF
TRBV7-6	.	TRBJ2-7	.	TGTGCCAGCAGCCCATCGCTCAGGGGCCCCGAGCAGTACTTC	CASSPSLRGPEQYF
TRBV9	TRBD1	TRBJ1-1	few	TGTGCCAGCAGCGCGGACAGGGTTGGGACTGAAGCTTTCTTT	CASSADRVGTEAFF
TRBV9	TRBD1	TRBJ1-2	.	TGTGCCAGCACCGCCCAGGGGGCGGCCTACACCTTC	CASTAQGAAYTF
TRBV6-6	.	TRBJ2-2	.	TGTGCCAGCAGTCCAGACATACCCCCCGGGGAGCTGTTTTTT	CASSPDIPPGELFF
TRBV9	TRBD2	TRBJ2-7	medium-sized	TGTGCCAGCAGCGGAGAGGGAAGCGGGAGAAAAAATTACGAGCAGTACTTC	CASSGEGSGRKNYEQYF
TRBV19	.	TRBJ1-2	.	TGTGCCAGTATGGGGGGTGGCTACACCTTC	CASMGGGYTF
TRBV30	.	TRBJ1-5	.	TGTGCCTGGAATCGGGGGAGTTCGAGCAATCAGCCCCAGCATTTT	CAWNRGSSSNQPQHF
TRBV6-1	.	TRBJ2-7	.	TGTGCCAGCAGTGAAGGGGAGGGGGCGGGGGGCTACGAGCAGTACTTC	CASSEGEGAGGYEQYF
TRBV6-6	.	TRBJ2-2	.	TGTGCCAGCAGACCGGACTCGAACACCGGGGAGCTGTTTTTT	CASRPDSNTGELFF
TRBV21-1	.	TRBJ2-7	few	TGTGCCAGCAGCAAAGCAACGGGGGGACTAGCGGGAGTCCAACGACACGAGCAGTACTTC	CASSKATGGLAGVQRHEQYF
TRBV30	.	TRBJ2-7	.	TGTGCCTGGAGTGCCCCCTTCAAGACTATCTCCTACGAGCAGTACTTC	CAWSAPFKTISYEQYF
TRBV7-3	TRBD1	TRBJ2-1	.	TGTGCCAGCAGTGCCCGGGACAGGATCCAGTTCTTC	CASSARDRIQFF